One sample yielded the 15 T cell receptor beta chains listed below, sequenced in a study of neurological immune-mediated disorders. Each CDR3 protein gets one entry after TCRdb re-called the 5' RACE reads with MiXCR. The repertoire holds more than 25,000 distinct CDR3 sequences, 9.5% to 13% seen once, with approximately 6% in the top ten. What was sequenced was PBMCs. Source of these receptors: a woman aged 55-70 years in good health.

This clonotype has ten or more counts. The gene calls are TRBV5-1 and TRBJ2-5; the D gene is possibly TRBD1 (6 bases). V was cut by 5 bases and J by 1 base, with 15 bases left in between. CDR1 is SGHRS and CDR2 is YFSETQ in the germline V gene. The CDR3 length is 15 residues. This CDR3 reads CASRSQGTPQETQYF. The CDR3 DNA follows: TGCGCCAGCAGGTCTCAGGGGACCCCCCAAGAGACCCAGTACTTC. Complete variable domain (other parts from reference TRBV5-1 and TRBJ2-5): KAGVTQTPRYLIKTRGQQVTLSCSPISGHRSVSWYQQTPGQGLQFLFEYFSETQRNKGNFPGRFSGRQFSNSRSEMNVSTLELGDSALYLCASRSQGTPQETQYFGPGTRLLVL.

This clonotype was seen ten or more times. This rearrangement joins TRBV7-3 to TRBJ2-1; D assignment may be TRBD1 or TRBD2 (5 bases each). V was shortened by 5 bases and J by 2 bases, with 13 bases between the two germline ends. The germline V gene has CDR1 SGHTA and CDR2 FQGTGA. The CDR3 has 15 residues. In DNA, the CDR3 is TGTGCCAGCAGCCCGGGACCGGCTACCTACAATGAGCAGTTCTTC. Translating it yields CASSPGPATYNEQFF.

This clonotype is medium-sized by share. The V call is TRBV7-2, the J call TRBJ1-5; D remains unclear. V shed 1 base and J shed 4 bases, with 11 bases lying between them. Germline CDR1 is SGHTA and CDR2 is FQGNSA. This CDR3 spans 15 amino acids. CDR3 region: CASSLVRVPNQPQHF. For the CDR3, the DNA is TGTGCCAGCAGCTTAGTCCGGGTGCCTAATCAGCCCCAGCATTTT.

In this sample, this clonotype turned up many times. The CDR3 is CASRADGELFF. The CDR3 DNA sequence: TGCGCCAGCAGGGCGGACGGGGAGCTGTTTTTT. The V gene is TRBV5-1, the J gene TRBJ2-2; D remains ambiguous. The V gene's germline CDR1 is SGHRS and CDR2 YFSETQ. V dropped 5 bases and J dropped 7 bases, with 6 bases sitting between them. This CDR3 has 11 amino acids.

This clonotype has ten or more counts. The CDR3 nucleotides read TGCGCCAGCAGCCTCAGGACTAGCCCCCCAGGCAATGAGCAGTTCTTC. Translating gives CASSLRTSPPGNEQFF. J is TRBJ2-1 and V is TRBV5-1; 8 bases align to TRBD2. The CDR3 totals 16 residues. Losses at the gene ends were 4 bases for V and 6 bases for J; bases not matched to a gene: 12. CDR1 is SGHRS, CDR2 YFSETQ, per germline.

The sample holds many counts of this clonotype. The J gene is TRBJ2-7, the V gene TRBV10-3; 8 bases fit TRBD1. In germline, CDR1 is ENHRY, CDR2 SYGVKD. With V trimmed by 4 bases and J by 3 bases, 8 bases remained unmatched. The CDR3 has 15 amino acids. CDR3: CAISGGTGGIYEQYF. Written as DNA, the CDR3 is TGTGCCATCAGTGGGGGTACAGGGGGTATCTACGAGCAGTACTTC.

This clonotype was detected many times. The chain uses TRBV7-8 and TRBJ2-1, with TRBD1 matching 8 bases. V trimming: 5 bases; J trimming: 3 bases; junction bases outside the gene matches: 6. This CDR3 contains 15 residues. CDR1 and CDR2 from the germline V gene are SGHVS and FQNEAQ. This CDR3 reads CASSPRTGFYNEQFF. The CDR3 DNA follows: TGTGCCAGCAGCCCGAGGACAGGGTTCTACAATGAGCAGTTCTTC.

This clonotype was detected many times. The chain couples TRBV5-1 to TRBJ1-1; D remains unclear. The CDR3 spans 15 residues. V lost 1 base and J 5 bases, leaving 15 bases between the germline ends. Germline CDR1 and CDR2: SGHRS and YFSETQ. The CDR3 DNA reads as TGCGCCAGCAGCTTGTTTGCACAATCAAAAACTGAAGCTTTCTTT. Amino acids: CASSLFAQSKTEAFF.

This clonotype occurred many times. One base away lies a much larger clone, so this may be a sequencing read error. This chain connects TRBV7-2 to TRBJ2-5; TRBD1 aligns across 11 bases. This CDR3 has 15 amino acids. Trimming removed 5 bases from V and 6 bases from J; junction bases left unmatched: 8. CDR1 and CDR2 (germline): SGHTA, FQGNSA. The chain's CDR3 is CASSPPRDRGKTQYF. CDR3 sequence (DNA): TGTGCCAGCAGCCCCCCCCGGGACAGGGGGAAGACCCAGTACTTC. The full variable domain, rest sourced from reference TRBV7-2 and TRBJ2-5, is GAGVSQSPSNKVTEKGKDVELRCDPISGHTALYWYRQSLGQGLEFLIYFQGNSAPDKSGLPSDRFSAERTGGSVSTLTIQRTQQEDSAVYLCASSPPRDRGKTQYFGPGTRLLVL.

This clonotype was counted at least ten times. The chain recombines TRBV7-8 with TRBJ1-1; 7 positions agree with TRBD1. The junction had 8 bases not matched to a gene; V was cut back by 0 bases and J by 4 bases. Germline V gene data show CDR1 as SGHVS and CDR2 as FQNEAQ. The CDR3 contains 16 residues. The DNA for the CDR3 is TGTGCCAGCAGCTTAGCCCCGACAGGGTTCATCACTGAAGCTTTCTTT. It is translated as CASSLAPTGFITEAFF.

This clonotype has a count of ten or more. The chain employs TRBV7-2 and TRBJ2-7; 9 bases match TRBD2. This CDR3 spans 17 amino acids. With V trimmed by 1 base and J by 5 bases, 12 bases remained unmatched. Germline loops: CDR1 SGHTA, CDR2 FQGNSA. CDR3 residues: CASSLGPSGARPNEQYF. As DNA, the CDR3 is TGTGCCAGCAGCTTAGGGCCTAGCGGGGCCCGTCCCAACGAGCAGTACTTC.

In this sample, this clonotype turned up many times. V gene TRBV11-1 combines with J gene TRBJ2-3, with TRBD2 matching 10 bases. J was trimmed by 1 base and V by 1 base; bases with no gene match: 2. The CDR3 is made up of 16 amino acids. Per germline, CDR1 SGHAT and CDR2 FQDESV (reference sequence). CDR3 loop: CASSLVGTSGTDTQYF. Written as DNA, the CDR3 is TGTGCCAGCAGCTTAGTGGGGACTAGCGGCACAGATACGCAGTATTTT.

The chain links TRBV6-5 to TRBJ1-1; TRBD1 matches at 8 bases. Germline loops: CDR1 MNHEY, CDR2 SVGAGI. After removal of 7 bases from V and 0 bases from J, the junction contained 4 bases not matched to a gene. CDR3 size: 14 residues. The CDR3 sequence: CASNQGALNTEAFF. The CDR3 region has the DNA TGTGCCAGCAACCAGGGGGCTCTGAACACTGAAGCTTTCTTT.

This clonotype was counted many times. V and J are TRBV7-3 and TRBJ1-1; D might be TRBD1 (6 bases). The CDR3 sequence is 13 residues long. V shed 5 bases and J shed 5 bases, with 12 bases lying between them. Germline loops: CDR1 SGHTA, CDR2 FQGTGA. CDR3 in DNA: TGTGCCAGCAGCCTCGGAGGGGGAACTGAAGCTTTCTTT. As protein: CASSLGGGTEAFF.

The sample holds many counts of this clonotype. The CDR3 is CASSQGTEETQYF. For the CDR3, the DNA is TGCGCCAGCAGCCAGGGGACCGAAGAGACCCAGTACTTC. V and J are TRBV5-1 and TRBJ2-5; possible D gene TRBD1, 6 bases. The CDR3 is 13 amino acids. V was trimmed by 4 bases and J by 3 bases, leaving 10 bases between them. Looked up from germline, CDR1 is SGHRS and CDR2 is YFSETQ.